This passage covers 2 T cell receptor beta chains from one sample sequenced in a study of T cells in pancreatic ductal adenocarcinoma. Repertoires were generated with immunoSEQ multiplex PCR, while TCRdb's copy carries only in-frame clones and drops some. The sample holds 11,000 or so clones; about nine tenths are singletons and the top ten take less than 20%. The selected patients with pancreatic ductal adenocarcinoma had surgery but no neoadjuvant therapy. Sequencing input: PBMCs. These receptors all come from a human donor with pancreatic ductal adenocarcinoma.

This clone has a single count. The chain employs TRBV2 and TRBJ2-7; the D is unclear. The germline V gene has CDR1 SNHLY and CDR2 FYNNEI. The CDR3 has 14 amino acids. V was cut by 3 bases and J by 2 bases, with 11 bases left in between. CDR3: CASSDRTVPYEQYF. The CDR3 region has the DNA TGTGCCAGCAGTGATCGGACCGTACCCTACGAGCAGTACTTC.

CDR3 in amino acids: CASSLGGREDTQYF. The CDR3 DNA follows: TGTGCCAGCAGCTTAGGAGGGAGAGAAGATACGCAGTATTTT. V usage is TRBV5-5 and J usage is TRBJ2-3; D is perhaps TRBD2 (6 bases). Trimming pared 2 bases from V and 5 bases from J, leaving 12 bases between. Germline V gene sequence: CDR1 SGHKS, CDR2 YYEKEE (reference sequence). This CDR3 has 14 amino acids.